This TCR beta chain was captured in a study of blood T cell repertoires in COVID-19 (dated by TCRdb to the early 2020s). Context from the whole study: Collaborator samples came from the United States, Italy and Spain and covered acute and convalescent phases of COVID-19. The material from the prospective study consisted of cDNA or gDNA derived from T cells, B-cell-depleted T cells, or PBMCs. Subjects who had been exposed to COVID-19, were actively infected with it, or had recovered from it provided the deeply sampled blood TCRbeta repertoires that made up the dataset. The repertoires were released in a freely available public database meant as a resource for research on the immune response to SARS-CoV-2. The samples were drawn from two sources: the first 160 participants of the ongoing ImmuneRACE study, and fewer than 1,500 subjects contributed by 6 global collaborators. A de-identified subject ID, COVID-19 status, age in years and sex were almost always included in the sample metadata. Where available, HLA class I and class II types were obtained from metadata supplied by the sample provider rather than from assay-based typing. Summary of the overall study and its limitations: The amount of clinical and demographic metadata varied by source and participant and was provided uncurated.

Trimming removed 5 bases from V and 4 bases from J, leaving 15 bases between the germline ends. The CDR3 numbers 14 residues from cysteine through phenylalanine. The sequence is cut down to CDR3 DNA, 42 bases in frame from base 1. Sequences WNHNN (CDR1) and SYGVQD (CDR2) are obtained from the germline V gene (reference sequence). TCRbeta CDR3 regions were amplified from genomic DNA by means of the immunoSEQ Assay, a bias-controlled multiplex PCR. For the original study's pipeline: Nucleated cell counts per sample were estimated from amplification of reference gene primers within the assay. To quantify the absolute abundance of each unique TCRbeta CDR3 rearrangement, sequence reads were collapsed and filtered. For each sample, productive Simpson clonality was calculated by taking the square root of Simpson's diversity index across productive rearrangements. TCRdb re-hosts the immuneACCESS table, in-frame sequences only. Its copies lack some clones; in the studies checked, an unresolved V gene accounts for under half of them, and the cause for the rest is not known. V and J calls and clone size are copied from that table; D and trimming were computed from the DNA. Present in this sample are about 350,000 clones, almost 90% of which were seen just once. The leading ten clones occupy about 0.94% of the sample.

Enrolling through a virtual design, the prospective study's participants ranged in age from about 18 to 89 years and lived across roughly 24 United States geographic areas. In the prospective study, participants were assigned to cohorts based on the clinical history participants reported in a screening survey and a study questionnaire. Exposed participants had been in contact with someone with a PCR-confirmed or clinician-diagnosed COVID-19 case within 2 weeks of study entry. Mobile phlebotomists in the prospective study collected whole blood, serum and a nasopharyngeal or oropharyngeal swab from every participant. Participants in the prospective study had the option to provide additional blood draws and questionnaires over a roughly two-month period. Before DNA extraction, blood samples from the prospective study were shipped at room temperature or frozen. As concerns this clone: Its antigen is not yet known. Base-call qualities are not available, and no considerably larger clone is one nucleotide away.

The sample comprised PBMCs or T cells enriched from blood (not recorded which). Here the chain combines TRBV10-1 and TRBJ2-7; the D region possibly corresponds to TRBD1 (6 bases align). The clonotype comes from a woman in her twenties or thirties who had been exposed to COVID-19. The nucleotide sequence reads as follows: TGCGCCAGCAGTCCCGGGACAAATTTTTACGAGCAGTACTTC. The resulting protein is CASSPGTNFYEQYF.